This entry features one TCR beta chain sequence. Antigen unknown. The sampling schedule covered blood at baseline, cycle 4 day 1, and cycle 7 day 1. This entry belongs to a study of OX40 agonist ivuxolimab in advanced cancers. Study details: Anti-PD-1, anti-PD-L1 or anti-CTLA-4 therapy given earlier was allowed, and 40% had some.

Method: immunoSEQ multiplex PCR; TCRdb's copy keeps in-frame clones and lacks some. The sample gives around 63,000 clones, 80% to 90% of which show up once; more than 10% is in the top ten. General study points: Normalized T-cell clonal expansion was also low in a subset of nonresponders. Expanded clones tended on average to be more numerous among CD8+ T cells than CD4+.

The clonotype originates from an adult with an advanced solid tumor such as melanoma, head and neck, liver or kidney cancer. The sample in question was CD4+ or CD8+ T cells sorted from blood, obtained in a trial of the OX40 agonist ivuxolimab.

The CDR3: CASSLVPGGKNTEAFF. The CDR3 DNA is TGTGCCAGCAGCTTAGTGCCGGGGGGGAAGAACACTGAAGCTTTCTTT. The rearrangement uses TRBV7-2 and TRBJ1-1; the D gene is possibly TRBD1 (5 bases). Germline values: CDR1 SGHTA, CDR2 FQGNSA. Trimming stripped 1 base from V and 1 base from J, with 13 bases between. CDR3 length: 16 amino acids.